The sequence of this TCR beta chain was determined in a study of blood T cell repertoires in COVID-19. Looking at the study overall: From the United States, Italy and Spain came samples of acute and convalescent COVID-19. PBMCs, B-cell-depleted T cells, or T cells provided the cDNA or gDNA that made up the material.

This clone was seen a handful of times. Within the 2 weeks before study entry, each person in the exposed group met a COVID-19 case. CDR1 SGHNT and CDR2 YYREEE come from the germline V gene (reference sequence). The CDR3 contains 14 residues. Trimming shortened V by 2 bases and J by 2 bases, and 10 bases separated the two germline ends. In the authors' methods: The assay estimated nucleated cells by amplifying reference gene primers. The assay was immunoSEQ multiplex PCR, and TCRdb's table has in-frame clones only and misses some. V and J calls and clone size are as listed in that table; D and trimming were resolved from the DNA. The profile shows approximately 340,000 clones, about nine tenths of them singletons.

The chain has TRBV5-4 and TRBJ2-5; no reliable D call. The sequenced sample consisted of PBMCs or T cells enriched from blood (not recorded which). The sequence came from a woman aged 35 to 49 who had been exposed to COVID-19. The CDR3 region is CASSLLNVQETQYF. The CDR3 DNA is TGTGCCAGCAGCTTATTAAATGTGCAAGAGACCCAGTACTTC.